These 5 T cell receptor beta chains came from one sample sequenced in a study of blood T cell repertoires in COVID-19. Measured with immunoSEQ multiplex PCR; TCRdb has only the in-frame clones, and not every one. The sample includes some 280,000 clones, about 91% of them seen just once. The sample was peripheral blood. Every receptor here comes from a woman aged 55 to 70 with acute or convalescent COVID-19.

This clone was seen just once. The rearrangement links TRBV7-3 to TRBJ1-1, with 8 bases fitting TRBD1. Looked up from germline, CDR1 is SGHTA and CDR2 is FQGTGA. With 5 bases clipped from V and 5 bases from J, the junction kept 10 bases outside the gene matches. There are 15 residues in the CDR3. For the CDR3, the DNA is TGTGCCAGCAGCCCTTACGGACAGGGTTTAACTGAAGCTTTCTTT. It translates to CASSPYGQGLTEAFF.

This rearrangement joins TRBV7-8 to TRBJ2-7; 7 bases map to TRBD1. The V gene end was trimmed by 4 bases and the J gene end by 6 bases; junction bases not matched to a gene: 9. CDR1 is SGHVS, CDR2 FQNEAQ, per germline. This CDR3 has 14 amino acids. Here the CDR3 DNA reads TGTGCCAGCAGCTGGGGACAGCGGAAGGCCGAGCAGTACTTC. It encodes CASSWGQRKAEQYF.

This clone turned up a few times. V usage is TRBV16 and J usage is TRBJ1-5, with a tentative D call TRBD1 (5 bases). The CDR3 contains 15 residues. Trimming shortened V by 0 bases and J by 0 bases, and 6 bases separated the two germline ends. CDR1 is KGHSY and CDR2 is FQNENV in the germline V gene. The CDR3 loop reads CASSQSDSSNQPQHF. For the CDR3, the DNA is TGTGCCAGCAGCCAATCTGACAGTAGCAATCAGCCCCAGCATTTT.

The chain recombines TRBV20-1 with TRBJ2-1; TRBD2 matches 10 bases. The CDR3 is 18 residues long. After removal of 3 bases from V and 9 bases from J, the junction contained 20 bases not matched to a gene. Germline V gene lookup returns CDR1 DFQATT and CDR2 SNEGSKA (reference sequence). The CDR3 reads CSASDRRGAGGFFAEQFF. CDR3 nucleotide sequence: TGCAGTGCTAGTGACCGGAGGGGAGCGGGAGGGTTTTTTGCTGAGCAGTTCTTC.

This chain joins TRBV10-3 and TRBJ1-3; D is ambiguous. Trimming pared 3 bases from V and 4 bases from J, leaving 10 bases between. Germline CDR1 ENHRY, CDR2 SYGVKD. This CDR3 region has 14 residues. CDR3 bases: TGTGCCATCAGTGATACCAAACACGGAAACACCATATATTTT. As protein: CAISDTKHGNTIYF.